This TCR beta chain was identified in a study of CD8+ T cells in alopecia areata. The study's findings and limits: Normal-skin resident alphabeta T cells also appear among scalp sample sequences.

RNA was isolated and reverse transcribed to cDNA, the sequencing template. Generated by immunoSEQ multiplex PCR, the TCRdb table keeps only in-frame clones and is missing some. The profile covers more than 200,000 clones, with roughly 66% appearing a single time and 0.95% to 1.5% taken by the ten largest. This clone appeared a few times. Its antigen is not identified. The treatment: oral pan-JAK inhibitor, 5-10 mg twice daily. The source of this sequence is a human donor with alopecia areata. This material consisted of CD4+ T cells sorted from blood, taken between weeks 43 and 45, from a patient treated with tofacitinib.

The CDR3 bases are TGTGCCAGCTCATTCCGACTAGCGGTATCGAGGAATACGCAGTATTTT. Translating it yields CASSFRLAVSRNTQYF. The chain recombines TRBV18 with TRBJ2-3; 9 bases agree with TRBD2. This CDR3 contains 16 residues. J lost 7 bases, V lost 5 bases, and 13 bases had no gene match. CDR1 KGHSH and CDR2 LQKENI come from the germline V gene.